This T cell receptor (beta chain) originates from a study of control samples from healthy donors and cancer patients. The CDR3 runs 13 residues. Per germline, CDR1 SGHTA and CDR2 FQGTGA. Trimming cost V 0 bases and J 3 bases, with 5 bases left between them. The table came from immunoSEQ multiplex PCR; TCRdb's copy has only in-frame clones and leaves some out. The sample consists of about 79,000 clones, under 95% of them appearing once. The rearrangement joins TRBV7-3 to TRBJ1-2, with D tentatively TRBD1 (5 bases). Source material: PBMCs. The receptor comes from a woman between 40 and 55 years old with lung cancer. CDR3: CASSLTGDYGYTF. CDR3 nucleotides: TGTGCCAGCAGCTTAACAGGGGACTATGGCTACACCTTC.